The 25 T cell receptor beta chains below all came from one sample that was sequenced in a study of cytomegalovirus exposure and HLA in healthy donors. PCR primers comprised 60 Vbeta and 13 Jbeta primers. The method was immunoSEQ multiplex PCR; TCRdb's version includes in-frame clones alone and lacks a portion of them. Among about 200,000 clones listed, roughly 80% were seen once. Sample: PBMCs. These receptor sequences come from a man in his thirties or forties in good health and CMV-seronegative.

This clone has a handful of counts. This rearrangement joins TRBV10-3 to TRBJ2-7; TRBD2 matches 9 bases. After removal of 11 bases from V and 5 bases from J, the junction contained 1 base not matched to a gene. This CDR3 comprises 10 residues. From germline, CDR1 is ENHRY and CDR2 SYGVKD. CDR3 loop: CAAGGDEQYF. The DNA for the CDR3 is TGTGCCGCGGGGGGGGACGAGCAGTACTTC.

This chain connects TRBV13 to TRBJ2-3; D gene unclear. The CDR3 loop spans 14 amino acids. Germline V CDR1 and CDR2: PRHDT, FYEKMQ (reference sequence). Trimming shortened V by 5 bases and J by 1 base, and 10 bases separated the two germline ends. CDR3 sequence: CASSREVRTDTQYF. CDR3 bases: TGTGCCAGCAGCCGAGAGGTCCGCACAGATACGCAGTATTTT.

This rearrangement joins TRBV7-2 to TRBJ1-1, with D possibly TRBD1 on 5 matching bases. V lost 5 bases, J lost 8 bases, and 18 bases lay in between. The CDR3 sequence is 14 residues long. Per the germline V gene, CDR1 is SGHTA and CDR2 is FQGNSA. The chain's CDR3 is CASSTRRGAGEAFF. CDR3 DNA sequence: TGTGCCAGCAGCACCCGCAGAGGCGCAGGGGAAGCTTTCTTT.

This clone appeared a few times. The chain is built from TRBV6-5 and TRBJ2-7; 8 bases map to TRBD2. With V trimmed by 6 bases and J by 7 bases, 14 bases remained unmatched. The germline V gene has CDR1 MNHEY and CDR2 SVGAGI. The CDR3 has 15 amino acids. The CDR3 sequence is CASSLLIGGAGEQYF. CDR3 bases: TGTGCCAGCAGCCTCCTCATCGGGGGGGCCGGGGAGCAGTACTTC.

This chain connects TRBV10-3 to TRBJ2-7; D is perhaps TRBD1 (6 bases). Germline V gives CDR1 ENHRY, CDR2 SYGVKD. The CDR3 loop spans 13 amino acids. Trimming pared 8 bases from V and 4 bases from J, leaving 15 bases between. This CDR3 is CAISERGGYEQYF. CDR3 DNA: TGTGCCATCTCCGAGAGAGGGGGATACGAGCAGTACTTC.

This chain connects TRBV2 to TRBJ2-3; 7 bases are a match to TRBD2. CDR1 and CDR2 from the germline V gene are SNHLY and FYNNEI. V gave up 8 bases and J gave up 0 bases; unmatched junction bases: 5. The CDR3 is 14 amino acids. CDR3 sequence reads: CASGSGASTDTQYF. The CDR3 DNA follows: TGTGCCAGCGGCAGCGGGGCGAGCACAGATACGCAGTATTTT.

The V and J genes are TRBV27 and TRBJ2-5; 7 bases agree with TRBD1. The junction had 3 bases not matched to a gene; V was cut back by 6 bases and J by 5 bases. CDR1 is MNHEY and CDR2 is SMNVEV in the germline V gene (reference sequence). This CDR3 has 12 residues. CDR3 nucleotide sequence: TGTGCCAGCAGGGACAGGTTGGAGACCCAGTACTTC. Translating gives CASRDRLETQYF.

The V and J genes are TRBV6-5 and TRBJ2-5, with 10 nucleotides matching TRBD1. Germline trimming cut 4 bases from V and 5 bases from J; bases unmatched to any gene: 7. Germline V gene data show CDR1 as MNHEY and CDR2 as SVGAGI. The CDR3 is made up of 15 amino acids. The CDR3 nucleotides are TGTGCCAGCAGTTCCGAGGACAGGGGGATGGAGACCCAGTACTTC. It is translated as CASSSEDRGMETQYF.

This sequence joins TRBV7-8 and TRBJ2-3, with D perhaps TRBD1 (6 bases). The CDR3 has 16 amino acids. The germline V gene encodes CDR1 SGHVS and CDR2 FQNEAQ. V lost 1 base and J 2 bases, leaving 13 bases between the germline ends. The CDR3 DNA reads as TGTGCCAGCAGCTTAGGGGGGCTCGGGGTCACAGATACGCAGTATTTT. It yields the protein CASSLGGLGVTDTQYF.

J is TRBJ2-3 and V is TRBV7-2, with 8 bases matching TRBD2. Trimming cost V 1 base and J 2 bases; bases outside gene matches: 8. The CDR3 contains 17 residues. The germline gives CDR1 SGHTA, CDR2 FQGNSA. The CDR3 DNA reads TGTGCCAGCAGCTTAGGAGGGACTAGATTATCCACAGATACGCAGTATTTT. Protein: CASSLGGTRLSTDTQYF.

This chain joins TRBV4-2 and TRBJ2-1; D uncertain. The CDR3 covers 18 residues. Germline-derived CDR1 and CDR2 are LGHNA and YNFKEQ. The V gene lost 3 bases and the J gene lost 7 bases, with 25 bases spanning the gap. The CDR3 here is CASSQEIESLVTDNEQFF. The CDR3 region has the DNA TGTGCCAGCAGCCAGGAAATAGAGTCGCTAGTGACTGATAATGAGCAGTTCTTC.

This chain links TRBV6-4 with TRBJ2-2; 8 bases align to TRBD1. CDR3 length equals 13 residues. J was trimmed by 4 bases and V by 6 bases; bases with no gene match: 1. Germline CDR1 and CDR2: MRHNA and SNTAGT. The DNA of the CDR3 is TGTGCCAGCAGGGGGACAGGCACCGGGGAGCTGTTTTTT. It encodes CASRGTGTGELFF.

The CDR3 spells CASSSATGGYGYTF. The CDR3 nucleotides are TGTGCCAGCAGCTCCGCGACAGGCGGGTATGGCTACACCTTC. The V call is TRBV7-9, the J call TRBJ1-2, with a tentative D call TRBD1 (6 bases). The ends were cut back, 4 bases at V and 5 bases at J, with 14 bases in the middle. The CDR3 is 14 amino acids. In germline, CDR1 is SEHNR, CDR2 FQNEAQ (reference sequence).

The sample holds one count of this clone. The chain employs TRBV30 and TRBJ1-2, with D possibly matching TRBD1 (6 bases). The CDR3 spans 13 residues. Between the trimmed V and J ends, which lost 3 bases and 8 bases, there was a span of 16 bases. Per the germline V gene, CDR1 is GTSNPN and CDR2 is SVGIG (reference sequence). The CDR3 loop is CAWRGHGGGGYTF. The CDR3 coding sequence is TGTGCCTGGAGGGGACACGGCGGGGGGGGCTACACCTTC.

This sequence joins TRBV23-1 and TRBJ2-6; tentative D call: TRBD1 (7 bases). TRBV23-1 is flagged as an ORF with uncertain function. V shed 8 bases and J shed 1 base, with 12 bases lying between them. The CDR3 sequence is 15 residues long. In DNA, the CDR3 is TGCGCCAGCTGCCAGGGGGGATCTGGGGCCAACGTCCTGACTTTC. It codes for CASCQGGSGANVLTF.

Here the CDR3 DNA reads TGTGCCAGCACTACCGGGGGGTTGCACACTGAAGCTTTCTTT. Amino acids: CASTTGGLHTEAFF. The chain carries TRBV5-5 and TRBJ1-1; TRBD1 is a possible D gene (5 bases). The CDR3 loop spans 14 amino acids. Trimming removed 6 bases at V and 3 bases at J, with 15 bases between. From germline, CDR1 is SGHKS and CDR2 YYEKEE (reference sequence).

The CDR3 DNA reads TGTGCCAGCAGCGGCCCTGAGACCTACGAGCAGTACTTC. Translation gives CASSGPETYEQYF. The rearrangement links TRBV9 to TRBJ2-7, with D hard to call. This CDR3 is 13 amino acids long. V lost 3 bases and J 2 bases, leaving 9 bases between the germline ends. Germline V gene data show CDR1 as SGDLS and CDR2 as YYNGEE.

This clone came up a few times. CDR3 in DNA: TGTGCCAGCAGCTTAAGGGACAGCCTGTACCAAGAGACCCAGTACTTC. This translates into CASSLRDSLYQETQYF. The V gene is TRBV11-2, the J gene TRBJ2-5, with 7 bases identical to TRBD1. The CDR3 extends over 16 amino acids. Germline CDR1 reads SGHAT; CDR2 reads FQNNGV. Trimming took 2 bases from V and 0 from J; bases not matched to a gene: 6.

The chain is built from TRBV19 and TRBJ1-5; unclear D gene. The CDR3 has 15 amino acids. Trimming removed 7 bases at V and 4 bases at J, with 17 bases between. Germline loops: CDR1 LNHDA, CDR2 SQIVND (reference sequence). The DNA of the CDR3 is TGTGCCAGTAACAAACACCACGCCAGTAATCAGCCCCAGCATTTT. Protein product: CASNKHHASNQPQHF.

This clone appeared once. At one end the junction does not follow the germline gene, possibly because of a read error. V is TRBV15 and J is TRBJ2-1, with TRBD2 as a possible D gene (7 bases). Looked up from germline, CDR1 is LNHNV and CDR2 is YYDKDF (reference sequence). The CDR3 is made up of 16 amino acids. The CDR3 here is CATSRDGRGAYNGQFF. The CDR3 DNA reads as TGTGCCACCAGCAGAGATGGGAGGGGGGCTTACAATGGGCAGTTCTTC.

This clone was observed a handful of times. The chain has TRBV4-2 and TRBJ2-3, with a tentative D call TRBD1 (6 bases). The CDR3 is 17 amino acids. Deletions cut 1 base from V and 0 bases from J, with 14 bases between. Looked up from germline, CDR1 is LGHNA and CDR2 is YNFKEQ. This chain's CDR3 is CASSQGSRQASTDTQYF. The CDR3 nucleotides read TGTGCCAGCAGCCAAGGCTCCCGACAGGCTAGCACAGATACGCAGTATTTT.

The gene calls are TRBV6-5 and TRBJ1-1; D may be TRBD1 (6 bases). Germline assignment: CDR1 MNHEY and CDR2 SVGAGI. The V gene lost 0 bases and the J gene lost 0 bases, with 8 bases spanning the gap. This CDR3 has 15 residues. CDR3 sequence (DNA): TGTGCCAGCAGTTACTCGTACAGGGTGAACACTGAAGCTTTCTTT. Amino acid sequence: CASSYSYRVNTEAFF.

The chain recombines TRBV5-6 with TRBJ2-7; no firm D call. This CDR3 comprises 13 residues. Trimming took 4 bases from V and 0 from J, leaving 8 bases between them. Germline V gives CDR1 SGHDT, CDR2 YYEEEE. CDR3 region: CASSGGHSYEQYF. The CDR3 bases are TGTGCCAGCAGCGGCGGTCACTCCTACGAGCAGTACTTC.

J is TRBJ1-6 and V is TRBV28; maybe TRBD1 (5 bases). Trimming pared 6 bases from V and 9 bases from J, leaving 15 bases between. This CDR3 comprises 14 residues. Germline lookup yields CDR1 MDHEN and CDR2 SYDVKM. CDR3 sequence reads: CASSPAGLGSPLHF. For the CDR3, the DNA is TGTGCCAGCAGCCCAGCAGGGTTAGGTTCACCCCTCCACTTT.

The chain joins TRBV18 to TRBJ2-7, with 9 positions matching TRBD1. V shed 8 bases, J shed 3 bases, and the junction held 11 bases outside the gene matches. Per germline, CDR1 KGHSH and CDR2 LQKENI. CDR3 length: 15 amino acids. The CDR3 sequence: CASTKRQGVFYEQYF. For the CDR3, the DNA is TGTGCCAGCACGAAACGACAGGGGGTATTCTACGAGCAGTACTTC. Variable domain in full (rest from reference TRBV18 and TRBJ2-7): NAGVMQNPRHLVRRRGQEARLRCSPMKGHSHVYWYRQLPEEGLKFMVYLQKENIIDESGMPKERFSAEFPKEGPSILRIQQVVRGDSAAYFCASTKRQGVFYEQYFGPGTRLTVT.